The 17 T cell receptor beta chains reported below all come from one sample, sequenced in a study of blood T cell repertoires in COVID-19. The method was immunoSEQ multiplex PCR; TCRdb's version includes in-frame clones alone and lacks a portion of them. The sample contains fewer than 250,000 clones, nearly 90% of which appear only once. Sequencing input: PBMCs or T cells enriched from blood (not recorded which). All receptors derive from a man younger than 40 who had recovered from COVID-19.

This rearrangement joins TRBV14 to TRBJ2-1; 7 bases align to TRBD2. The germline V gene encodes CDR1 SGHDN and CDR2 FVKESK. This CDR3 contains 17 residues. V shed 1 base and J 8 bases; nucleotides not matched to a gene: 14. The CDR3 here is CASSQVQGLRGVDEQFF. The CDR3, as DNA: TGTGCCAGCAGCCAAGTCCAGGGACTCCGGGGGGTAGATGAGCAGTTCTTC.

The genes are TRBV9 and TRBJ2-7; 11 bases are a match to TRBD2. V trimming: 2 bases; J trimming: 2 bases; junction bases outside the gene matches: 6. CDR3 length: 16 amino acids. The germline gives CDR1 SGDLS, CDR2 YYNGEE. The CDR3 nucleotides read TGTGCCAGCAGCGTTTCAATAGCGGGAGGGGCCTACGAGCAGTACTTC. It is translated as CASSVSIAGGAYEQYF. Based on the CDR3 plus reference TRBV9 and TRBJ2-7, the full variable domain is DSGVTQTPKHLITATGQRVTLRCSPRSGDLSVYWYQQSLDQGLQFLIQYYNGEERAKGNILERFSAQQFPDLHSELNLSSLELGDSALYFCASSVSIAGGAYEQYFGPGTRLTVT.

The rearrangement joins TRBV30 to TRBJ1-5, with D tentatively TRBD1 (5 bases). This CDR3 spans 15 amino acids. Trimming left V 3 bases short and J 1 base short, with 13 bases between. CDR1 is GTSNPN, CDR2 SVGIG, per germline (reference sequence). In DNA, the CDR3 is TGTGCCTGGAGCTTAAGGGGCTACAGCAATCAGCCCCAGCATTTT. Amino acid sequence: CAWSLRGYSNQPQHF. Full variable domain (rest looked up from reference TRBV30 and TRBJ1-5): SQTIHQWPATLVQPVGSPLSLECTVEGTSNPNLYWYRQAAGRGLQLLFYSVGIGQISSEVPQNLSASRPQDRQFILSSKKLLLSDSGFYLCAWSLRGYSNQPQHFGDGTRLSIL.

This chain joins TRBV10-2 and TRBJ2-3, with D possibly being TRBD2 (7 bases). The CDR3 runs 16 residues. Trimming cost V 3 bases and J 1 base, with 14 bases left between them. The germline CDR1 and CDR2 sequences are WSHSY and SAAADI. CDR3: CASSDRGGSGTDTQYF. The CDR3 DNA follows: TGCGCCAGCAGTGATCGCGGGGGCTCAGGCACAGATACGCAGTATTTT.

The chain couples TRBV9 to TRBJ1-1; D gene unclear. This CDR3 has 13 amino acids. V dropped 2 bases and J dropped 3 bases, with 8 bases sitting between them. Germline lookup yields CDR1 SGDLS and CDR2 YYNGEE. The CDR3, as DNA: TGTGCCAGCAGCGTTCCCCCAGACACTGAAGCTTTCTTT. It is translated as CASSVPPDTEAFF. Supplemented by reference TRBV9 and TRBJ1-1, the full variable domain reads DSGVTQTPKHLITATGQRVTLRCSPRSGDLSVYWYQQSLDQGLQFLIQYYNGEERAKGNILERFSAQQFPDLHSELNLSSLELGDSALYFCASSVPPDTEAFFGQGTRLTVV.

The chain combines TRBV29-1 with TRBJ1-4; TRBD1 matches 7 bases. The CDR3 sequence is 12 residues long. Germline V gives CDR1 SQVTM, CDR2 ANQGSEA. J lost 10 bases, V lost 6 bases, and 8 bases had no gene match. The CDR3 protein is CSVRTAGGKLFF. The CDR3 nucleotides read TGCAGCGTCAGGACGGCAGGGGGAAAACTGTTTTTT.

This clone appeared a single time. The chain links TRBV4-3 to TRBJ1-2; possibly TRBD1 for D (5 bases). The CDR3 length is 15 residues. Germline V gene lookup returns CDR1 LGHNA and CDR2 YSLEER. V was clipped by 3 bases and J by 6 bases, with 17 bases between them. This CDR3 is CASSQAQGSLHGYTF. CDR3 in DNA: TGCGCCAGCAGCCAGGCTCAGGGTTCCCTCCATGGCTACACCTTC.

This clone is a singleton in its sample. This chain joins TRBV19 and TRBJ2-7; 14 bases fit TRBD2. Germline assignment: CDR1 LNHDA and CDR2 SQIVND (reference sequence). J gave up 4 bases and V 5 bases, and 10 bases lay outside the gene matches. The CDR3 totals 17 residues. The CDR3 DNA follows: TGTGCCAGTAGTCCTACCGGGACTAGCGGGAGTCGGTACGAGCAGTACTTC. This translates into CASSPTGTSGSRYEQYF.

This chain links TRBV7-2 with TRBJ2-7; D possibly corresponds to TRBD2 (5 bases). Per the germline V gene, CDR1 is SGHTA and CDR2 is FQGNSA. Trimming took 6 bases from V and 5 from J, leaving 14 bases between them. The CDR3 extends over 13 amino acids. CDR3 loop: CASRPRGGDEQYF. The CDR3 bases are TGTGCCAGCAGACCCCGGGGTGGGGACGAGCAGTACTTC. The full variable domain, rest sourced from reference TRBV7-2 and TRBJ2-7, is GAGVSQSPSNKVTEKGKDVELRCDPISGHTALYWYRQSLGQGLEFLIYFQGNSAPDKSGLPSDRFSAERTGGSVSTLTIQRTQQEDSAVYLCASRPRGGDEQYFGPGTRLTVT.

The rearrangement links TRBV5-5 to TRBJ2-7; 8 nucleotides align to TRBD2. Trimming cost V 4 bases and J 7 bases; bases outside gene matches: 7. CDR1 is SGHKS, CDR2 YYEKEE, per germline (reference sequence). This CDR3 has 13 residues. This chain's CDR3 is CASSQGLVWEQYF. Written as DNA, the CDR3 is TGTGCCAGCAGCCAGGGACTAGTATGGGAGCAGTACTTC. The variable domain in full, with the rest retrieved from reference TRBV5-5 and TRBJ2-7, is DAGVTQSPTHLIKTRGQQVTLRCSPISGHKSVSWYQQVLGQGPQFIFQYYEKEERGRGNFPDRFSARQFPNYSSELNVNALLLGDSALYLCASSQGLVWEQYFGPGTRLTVT.

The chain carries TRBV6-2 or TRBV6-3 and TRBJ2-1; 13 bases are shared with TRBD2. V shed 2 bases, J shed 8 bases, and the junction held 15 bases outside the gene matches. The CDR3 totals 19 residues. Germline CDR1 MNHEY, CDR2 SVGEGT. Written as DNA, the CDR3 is TGTGCCAGCAGTTACACCCCCCGACTAGCGGGGGGCGGCGGGGATGAGCAGTTCTTC. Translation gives CASSYTPRLAGGGGDEQFF.

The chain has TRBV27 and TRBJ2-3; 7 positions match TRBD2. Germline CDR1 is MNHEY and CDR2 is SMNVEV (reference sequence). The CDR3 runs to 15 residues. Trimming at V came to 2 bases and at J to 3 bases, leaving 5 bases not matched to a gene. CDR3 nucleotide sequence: TGTGCCAGCAGTTTACGCGGGAGTGCGACAGATACGCAGTATTTT. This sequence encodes CASSLRGSATDTQYF.

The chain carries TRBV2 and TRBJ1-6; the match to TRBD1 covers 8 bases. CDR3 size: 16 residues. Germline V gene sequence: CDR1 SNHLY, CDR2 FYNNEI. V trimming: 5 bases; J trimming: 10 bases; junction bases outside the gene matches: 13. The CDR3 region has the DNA TGTGCCAGCAGTTCTGATGACAGGGGATGGGGATCACCCCTCCACTTT. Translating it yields CASSSDDRGWGSPLHF.

CDR3 sequence: CASSQVQGQAFF. CDR3 sequence (DNA): TGTGCCAGCAGCCAAGTTCAGGGGCAAGCTTTCTTT. The genes are TRBV3-1 (or the pseudogene TRBV3-2) and TRBJ1-1; a weak D match, TRBD1 (6 bases). This CDR3 spans 12 amino acids. V was cut by 1 base and J by 9 bases, with 9 bases left in between. Germline lookup yields CDR1 LGHDT and CDR2 YNNKEL (reference sequence).

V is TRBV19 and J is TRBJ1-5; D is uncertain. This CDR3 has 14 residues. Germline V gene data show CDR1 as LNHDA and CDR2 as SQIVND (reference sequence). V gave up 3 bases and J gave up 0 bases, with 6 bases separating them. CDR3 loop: CASSILSSNQPQHF. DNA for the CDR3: TGTGCCAGTAGTATCCTCAGTAGCAATCAGCCCCAGCATTTT. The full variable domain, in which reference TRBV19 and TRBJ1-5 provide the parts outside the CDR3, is DGGITQSPKYLFRKEGQNVTLSCEQNLNHDAMYWYRQDPGQGLRLIYYSQIVNDFQKGDIAEGYSVSREKKESFPLTVTSAQKNPTAFYLCASSILSSNQPQHFGDGTRLSIL.

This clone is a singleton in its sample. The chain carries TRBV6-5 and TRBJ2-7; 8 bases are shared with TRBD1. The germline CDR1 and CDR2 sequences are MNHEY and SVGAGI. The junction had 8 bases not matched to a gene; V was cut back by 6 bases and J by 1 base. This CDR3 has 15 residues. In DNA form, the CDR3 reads TGTGCCAGCAGAAACAGGGGGATGGTTTCCTACGAGCAGTACTTC. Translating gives CASRNRGMVSYEQYF.

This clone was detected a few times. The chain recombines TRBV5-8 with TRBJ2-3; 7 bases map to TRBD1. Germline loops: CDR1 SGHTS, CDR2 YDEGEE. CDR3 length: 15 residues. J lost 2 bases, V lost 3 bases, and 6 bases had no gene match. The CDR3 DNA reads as TGTGCCAGCAGCTCAAGGGGACAGTTCACAGATACGCAGTATTTT. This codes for CASSSRGQFTDTQYF.